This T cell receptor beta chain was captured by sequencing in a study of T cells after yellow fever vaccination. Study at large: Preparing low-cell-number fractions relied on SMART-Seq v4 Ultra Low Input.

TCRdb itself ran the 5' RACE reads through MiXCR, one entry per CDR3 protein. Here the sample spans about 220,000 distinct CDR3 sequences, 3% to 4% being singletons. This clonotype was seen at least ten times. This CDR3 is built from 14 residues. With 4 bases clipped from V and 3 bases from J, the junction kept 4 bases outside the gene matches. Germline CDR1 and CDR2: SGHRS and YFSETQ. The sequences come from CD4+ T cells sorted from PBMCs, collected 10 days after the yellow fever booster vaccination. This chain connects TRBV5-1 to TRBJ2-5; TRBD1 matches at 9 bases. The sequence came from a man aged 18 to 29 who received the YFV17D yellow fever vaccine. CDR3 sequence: CASSPRDREETQYF. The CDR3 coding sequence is TGCGCCAGCAGCCCCCGGGACAGGGAAGAGACCCAGTACTTC. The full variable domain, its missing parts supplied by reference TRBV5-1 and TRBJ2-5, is KAGVTQTPRYLIKTRGQQVTLSCSPISGHRSVSWYQQTPGQGLQFLFEYFSETQRNKGNFPGRFSGRQFSNSRSEMNVSTLELGDSALYLCASSPRDREETQYFGPGTRLLVL.